These 22 T cell receptor beta chains originate from one sample sequenced in a study of a mutant IDH1 vaccine in newly diagnosed glioma. Documented time point: week 35, safety follow-up. Topical imiquimod was applied with each vaccine dose, which held 300 ug of mutant IDH1 20-mer peptide. These receptors are not linked to any known antigen. Generated by immunoSEQ multiplex PCR, the TCRdb table keeps only in-frame clones and is missing some. The sample shows 50,000 to 75,000 clones, roughly 74% of them seen only once. The material sequenced was PBMCs, taken from a glioma patient whose treatment included an IDH1 peptide vaccine. Source of these receptors: a man in his forties or fifties with glioma.

This clone was detected a few times. The chain has TRBV7-8 and TRBJ1-4, with D possibly being TRBD1 (5 bases). The CDR3 extends over 16 amino acids. Per the germline V gene, CDR1 is SGHVS and CDR2 is FQNEAQ. V lost 0 bases to trimming and J lost 0 bases, with 8 bases between them. This CDR3 is CASSLAWGATNEKLFF. DNA of the CDR3: TGTGCCAGCAGCTTAGCGTGGGGGGCAACTAATGAAAAACTGTTTTTT.

The chain combines TRBV30 with TRBJ2-5, with TRBD1 matching 9 bases. This CDR3 has 15 residues. V gave up 1 base and J gave up 2 bases; unmatched junction bases: 5. The germline V gene has CDR1 GTSNPN and CDR2 SVGIG (reference sequence). CDR3 in DNA: TGTGCCTGGAGTGGTATCGGGACAGGGCAAGAGACCCAGTACTTC. Translating gives CAWSGIGTGQETQYF.

The chain couples TRBV5-1 to TRBJ2-7; 8 bases fit TRBD1. Germline V gives CDR1 SGHRS, CDR2 YFSETQ. The CDR3 sequence is 15 residues long. V dropped 3 bases and J dropped 1; count of bases not matched to a gene: 6. In DNA, the CDR3 is TGCGCCAGCAGCTCGGGACAGGCCCTTTCCTACGAGCAGTACTTC. It specifies CASSSGQALSYEQYF.

The V gene is TRBV28, the J gene TRBJ1-5, with 10 positions matching TRBD1. The CDR3 runs to 16 residues. Losses at the gene ends were 6 bases for V and 3 bases for J; bases not matched to a gene: 8. Germline lookup yields CDR1 MDHEN and CDR2 SYDVKM. The CDR3 sequence is CASRGGDRGANQPQHF. CDR3 nucleotide sequence: TGTGCCAGCAGAGGGGGGGACAGGGGTGCCAATCAGCCCCAGCATTTT.

J is TRBJ2-7 and V is TRBV5-4; the match to TRBD2 covers 8 bases. The CDR3 spans 15 residues. The J segment lost 6 bases and the V segment lost 4 bases, leaving 12 bases of the junction unmatched. Per the germline V gene, CDR1 is SGHNT and CDR2 is YYREEE (reference sequence). The CDR3 sequence: CASSAAAGVPFEQYF. CDR3 nucleotides: TGTGCCAGCAGCGCCGCAGCGGGGGTCCCTTTCGAGCAGTACTTC.

The rearrangement links TRBV10-3 to TRBJ1-5; 7 positions match TRBD1. After removal of 8 bases from V and 3 bases from J, the junction contained 7 bases not matched to a gene. This CDR3 has 14 amino acids. CDR1 is ENHRY, CDR2 SYGVKD, per germline. CDR3 DNA: TGTGCCATCCGGGCCGGGACAGACAATCAGCCCCAGCATTTT. Its protein product is CAIRAGTDNQPQHF.

The V gene is TRBV4-3, the J gene TRBJ2-5; D ambiguous. This CDR3 contains 13 residues. The ends were cut back, 4 bases at V and 2 bases at J, with 8 bases in the middle. CDR1 is LGHNA, CDR2 YSLEER, per germline. In DNA form, the CDR3 reads TGCGCCAGCAGCCCGGACCCTCAAGAGACCCAGTACTTC. Translated: CASSPDPQETQYF.

As for this clone: Additional DNA sequences in this sample encode the identical CDR3. The chain couples TRBV10-2 to TRBJ1-5; TRBD1 matches 9 bases. Germline V gene sequence: CDR1 WSHSY, CDR2 SAAADI. CDR3 length: 15 amino acids. V trimming: 1 base; J trimming: 4 bases; junction bases outside the gene matches: 2. As DNA, the CDR3 is TGCGCCAGCAGTGAGTTCGGACAGGGGAATCAGCCCCAGCATTTT. This encodes CASSEFGQGNQPQHF.

This clone was seen only a few times. The chain is built from TRBV7-9 and TRBJ2-7; 9 bases are a match to TRBD1. Germline CDR1 SEHNR, CDR2 FQNEAQ (reference sequence). Unmatched junction bases numbered 11, after V lost 5 bases and J lost 6 bases. This CDR3 region has 15 residues. The CDR3 here is CASSGGQGISSEQYF. As DNA, the CDR3 is TGTGCCAGCAGCGGGGGACAGGGCATCTCCAGCGAGCAGTACTTC.

This clone turned up a few times. This chain connects TRBV7-9 to TRBJ2-5; TRBD2 is a possible D gene (6 bases). Trimming shortened V by 5 bases and J by 5 bases, and 15 bases separated the two germline ends. This CDR3 is built from 14 residues. Per germline, CDR1 SEHNR and CDR2 FQNEAQ (reference sequence). The CDR3 loop is CASSPGRETETQYF. The CDR3 DNA follows: TGTGCCAGCAGCCCGGGACGGGAGACGGAGACCCAGTACTTC.

The V and J genes are TRBV6-6 and TRBJ1-2; D is possibly TRBD1 (5 bases). V lost 6 bases, J lost 7 bases, and 15 bases lay in between. The CDR3 covers 13 residues. The germline CDR1 and CDR2 sequences are MNHNY and SVGAGI (reference sequence). For the CDR3, the DNA is TGTGCCAGCAGAACTGACAGAGATACTGGCTACACCTTC. Translating it yields CASRTDRDTGYTF.

This clone was detected once. The chain joins TRBV18 to TRBJ2-7; 11 bases fit TRBD1. The ends lost 2 bases at V and 6 bases at J; junction bases unmatched: 9. Germline assignment: CDR1 KGHSH and CDR2 LQKENI. The CDR3 sequence is 16 residues long. CDR3 nucleotide sequence: TGTGCCAGCTCACCAGGGGGACAGGGGGGTTCCGGCGAGCAGTACTTC. Protein sequence: CASSPGGQGGSGEQYF. Combining the CDR3 with reference TRBV18 and TRBJ2-7 gives the whole variable domain NAGVMQNPRHLVRRRGQEARLRCSPMKGHSHVYWYRQLPEEGLKFMVYLQKENIIDESGMPKERFSAEFPKEGPSILRIQQVVRGDSAAYFCASSPGGQGGSGEQYFGPGTRLTVT.

This chain uses TRBV5-1 with TRBJ2-5; D gene ambiguous. Trimming pared 0 bases from V and 1 base from J, leaving 10 bases between. The CDR3 covers 15 residues. Germline V lookup: CDR1 SGHRS, CDR2 YFSETQ. CDR3 DNA sequence: TGCGCCAGCAGCTTGGGGGGTGGCCCCCAAGAGACCCAGTACTTC. Translated, it gives CASSLGGGPQETQYF.

This CDR3 is CASTPWPGTSYNEQFF. The CDR3 DNA reads TGCGCCAGCACCCCTTGGCCGGGGACCTCCTACAATGAGCAGTTCTTC. The rearrangement links TRBV5-1 to TRBJ2-1; TRBD1 or TRBD2 may be the D gene (5 bases each). The V and J ends lost 6 bases and 0 bases respectively, with 16 bases between them. This CDR3 comprises 16 residues. Germline V gene data show CDR1 as SGHRS and CDR2 as YFSETQ.

The chain uses TRBV7-9 and TRBJ2-2; D possibly matches TRBD1 or TRBD2 (5 bases each). The V and J ends lost 6 bases and 4 bases respectively, with 18 bases between them. The germline V gene encodes CDR1 SEHNR and CDR2 FQNEAQ (reference sequence). The length of the CDR3 is 16 residues. The CDR3 DNA follows: TGTGCCAGCAGTCCCCGGGGCGAAGGGGCCACCGGGGAGCTGTTTTTT. It is translated as CASSPRGEGATGELFF.

The chain couples TRBV29-1 to TRBJ2-5; no clear D. This CDR3 comprises 12 residues. The V gene lost 5 bases and the J gene lost 1 base, with 8 bases spanning the gap. Germline CDR1 SQVTM, CDR2 ANQGSEA. The CDR3 region is CSVIPSQETQYF. CDR3 in DNA: TGCAGCGTTATCCCCAGCCAAGAGACCCAGTACTTC. Full variable domain (remainder filled in from reference TRBV29-1 and TRBJ2-5): SAVISQKPSRDICQRGTSLTIQCQVDSQVTMMFWYRQQPGQSLTLIATANQGSEATYESGFVIDKFPISRPNLTFSTLTVSNMSPEDSSIYLCSVIPSQETQYFGPGTRLLVL.

The table lists this clone with a count of one. The chain has TRBV6-1 and TRBJ2-3, with a weak D call TRBD1 (8 bases). This CDR3 contains 15 residues. Germline values: CDR1 MNHNS, CDR2 SASEGT. The ends were cut back, 8 bases at V and 1 base at J, with 16 bases in the middle. DNA for the CDR3: TGTGCCAGCCTCGACAGGGGAGGGGGCACAGATACGCAGTATTTT. Translating gives CASLDRGGGTDTQYF.

The J gene is TRBJ1-4, the V gene TRBV15; 9 nucleotides match TRBD1. The ends lost 5 bases at V and 6 bases at J; junction bases unmatched: 7. The germline V gene has CDR1 LNHNV and CDR2 YYDKDF (reference sequence). The CDR3 is 15 amino acids. The CDR3 region has the DNA TGTGCCACCAGCCGAAGGACAGGGGAAGATGAAAAACTGTTTTTT. This encodes CATSRRTGEDEKLFF.

The chain has TRBV7-9 and TRBJ2-1; 9 nucleotides align to TRBD1. The germline gives CDR1 SEHNR, CDR2 FQNEAQ (reference sequence). CDR3 length equals 16 residues. The V and J ends lost 4 bases and 3 bases, in that order; junction bases with no gene match: 7. CDR3 sequence (DNA): TGTGCCAGCAGCTCCATCGGGACAGGGCACTACAATGAGCAGTTCTTC. Protein: CASSSIGTGHYNEQFF.

The chain uses TRBV2 and TRBJ1-5; no definite D call. V was cut by 7 bases and J by 3 bases, with 16 bases left in between. Germline V lookup: CDR1 SNHLY, CDR2 FYNNEI. The CDR3 is 15 residues long. As DNA, the CDR3 is TGTGCCAGCATGTCGGACCCTCACCCCAATCAGCCCCAGCATTTT. This encodes CASMSDPHPNQPQHF.

The chain is built from TRBV6-5 and TRBJ1-1, with 8 positions matching TRBD1. The CDR3 has 13 amino acids. Germline loops: CDR1 MNHEY, CDR2 SVGAGI. Germline trimming cut 5 bases from V and 8 bases from J; bases unmatched to any gene: 7. CDR3 nucleotides: TGTGCCAGCAGTGAAACAGGGGGTTGGGAAGCTTTCTTT. Translation gives CASSETGGWEAFF.

This sequence joins TRBV29-1 and TRBJ1-2; TRBD1 might be the D (5 bases). The CDR3 covers 11 residues. CDR1 is SQVTM, CDR2 ANQGSEA, per germline. V gave up 7 bases and J gave up 8 bases, with 14 bases separating them. The CDR3 spells CSGSGDRGYTF. The CDR3 DNA is TGCAGCGGGTCGGGGGATCGCGGCTACACCTTC.